This is a list of T cell receptor beta chains from one sample in a study of cytomegalovirus exposure and HLA in healthy donors. Libraries were prepared by immunoSEQ multiplex PCR; TCRdb keeps only in-frame clonotypes and omits some of them. The table includes some 60,000 clones, approximately 80% detected once. Input material: PBMCs. The receptors come from a human donor in good health. The CDR3 runs from the conserved cysteine through the conserved F or W. A D gene is named only where the DNA matches it firmly. Rows may omit the clone size; those that give it use once, few, many or a size class.

NA 14 TRBJ2-3 TRBV4-3 NA CASSQLPNRDTQYF TGCGCCAGCAGCCAACTCCCCAACAGGGATACGCAGTATTTT
NA 14 TRBJ2-7 TRBV5-1 TRBD1 CASSLVGQGYEQYF TGCGCCAGCAGCTTGGTGGGACAGGGCTACGAGCAGTACTTC
NA 16 TRBJ2-1 TRBV19 TRBD2 CASSIFGGGPGNEQFF TGTGCCAGTAGTATCTTTGGCGGGGGGCCTGGCAATGAGCAGTTCTTC
NA 10 TRBJ1-1 TRBV20-1 NA CSGGQAAAFF TGCAGCGGAGGGCAGGCGGCGGCTTTCTTT
NA 13 TRBJ1-5 TRBV7-9 NA CSSSKTENQPQHF TGTTCCAGCAGCAAGACAGAAAATCAGCCCCAGCATTTT
NA 16 TRBJ1-5 TRBV4-2 TRBD1 CASSQGQGYSNQPQHF TGTGCCAGCAGCCAAGGACAGGGCTATAGCAATCAGCCCCAGCATTTT
NA 14 TRBJ1-2 TRBV2 NA CASSEARSSYGYTF TGTGCCAGCAGTGAGGCCAGATCTAGCTATGGCTACACCTTC
NA 13 TRBJ1-2 TRBV7-2 NA CASSLVGSIGYTF TGTGCCAGCAGCTTAGTCGGGAGTATCGGCTACACCTTC
NA 15 TRBJ1-5 TRBV15 TRBD1 CATSDMVGGYQPQHF TGTGCCACCAGCGATATGGTAGGGGGCTATCAGCCCCAGCATTTT
NA 13 TRBJ2-5 TRBV7-6 TRBD2 CASRRLAGETQYF TGTGCCAGCAGAAGACTAGCCGGGGAGACCCAGTACTTC
NA 12 TRBJ2-7 TRBV2 NA CASTVSLYEQYF TGTGCCAGCACGGTGTCCCTCTACGAGCAGTACTTC
NA 14 TRBJ1-2 TRBV19 TRBD1 CASSHTGGNYGYTF TGTGCCAGTAGCCATACAGGGGGTAACTATGGCTACACCTTC
NA 14 TRBJ2-2 TRBV15 NA CATSPAGDTGELFF TGTGCCACCAGCCCAGCAGGGGACACCGGGGAGCTGTTTTTT
NA 16 TRBJ2-2 TRBV7-9 TRBD1 CASSFSKTGADGELFF TGTGCCAGCAGCTTTAGCAAGACAGGGGCGGACGGGGAGCTGTTTTTT
NA 14 TRBJ1-1 TRBV5-6 TRBD1 CASSLRDSHTEAFF TGTGCCAGCAGCTTGAGGGACAGCCACACTGAAGCTTTCTTT
NA 16 TRBJ1-2 TRBV5-1 TRBD1 CASSLGQGAAGYGYTF TGCGCCAGCAGCCTAGGACAGGGGGCCGCAGGCTATGGCTACACCTTC
NA 16 TRBJ2-6 TRBV10-1 NA CASSPDGSSGANVLTF TGCGCCAGCAGCCCGGACGGGAGCTCTGGGGCCAACGTCCTGACTTTC
once 16 TRBJ2-2 TRBV11-2 TRBD2 CASTPAGATNTGELFF TGTGCCAGCACCCCAGCGGGGGCGACCAACACCGGGGAGCTGTTTTTT
NA 14 TRBJ2-1 TRBV19 TRBD2 CASRTSGTLNEQFF TGTGCCAGCCGTACTAGCGGCACCTTGAATGAGCAGTTCTTC
NA 15 TRBJ2-3 TRBV5-1 NA CASSLEARRGDTQYF TGCGCCAGCAGCTTGGAGGCCAGGCGAGGGGATACGCAGTATTTT
NA 13 TRBJ1-1 TRBV28 NA CASSLGVSTEAFF TGTGCCAGCAGCCTAGGGGTTTCCACTGAAGCTTTCTTT
once 16 TRBJ2-1 TRBV4-3 TRBD1 CASSHAGTGAGNEQFF TGCGCCAGCAGCCACGCCGGGACAGGGGCCGGCAATGAGCAGTTCTTC
NA 15 TRBJ1-6 TRBV15 TRBD1 CATSRTGQYNSPLHF TGTGCCACCAGCAGAACGGGACAGTATAATTCACCCCTCCACTTT
NA 17 TRBJ2-3 TRBV19 NA CASSIAPFTASTDTQYF TGTGCCAGTAGTATAGCCCCGTTTACTGCTAGCACAGATACGCAGTATTTT
NA 16 TRBJ2-2 TRBV7-3 NA CASSLFSTQNTGELFF TGTGCCAGCAGCTTATTCAGTACCCAGAACACCGGGGAGCTGTTTTTT
NA 16 TRBJ1-2 TRBV7-9 TRBD1 CASSLGGQGSAYGYTF TGTGCCAGCAGCTTAGGGGGACAGGGGTCCGCCTATGGCTACACCTTC
few 15 TRBJ2-5 TRBV7-2 TRBD2 CASSLGTSLQETQYF TGTGCCAGCAGCTTAGGGACTAGCCTTCAAGAGACCCAGTACTTC
once 19 TRBJ2-7 TRBV4-3 NA CASSQVWGTGLGGLYEQYF TGCGCCAGCAGCCAAGTGTGGGGAACTGGATTGGGGGGTCTCTACGAGCAGTACTTC
few 15 TRBJ1-6 TRBV6-6 TRBD1 CASSDRDRKNSPLHF TGTGCCAGCAGTGACCGGGACAGAAAGAATTCACCCCTCCACTTT
NA 13 TRBJ1-1 TRBV18 NA CASTKGGDTEAFF TGTGCCAGCACAAAAGGGGGGGACACTGAAGCTTTCTTT
NA 16 TRBJ2-7 TRBV21-1 NA CASSALRGADAYEQYF TGTGCCAGCAGCGCCCTTCGTGGGGCCGACGCCTACGAGCAGTACTTC